Included here is one TCR beta chain sequence, with context. The data derive from a study of cytomegalovirus exposure and HLA in healthy donors. PCR was performed using 60 Vbeta and 13 Jbeta primers. The data were produced by immunoSEQ multiplex PCR, yet TCRdb's version contains in-frame clones alone and is incomplete. Here the sample spans tens of thousands of clones, around three quarters being singletons. The sequenced sample was PBMCs. The clonotype originates from a male donor in good health and CMV-seropositive.

For the CDR3, the DNA is TGCGCCAGCAGGTTAGCGGGGGGGCCGTACAATGAGCAGTTCTTC. Its translation is CASRLAGGPYNEQFF. The chain uses TRBV5-1 and TRBJ2-1; 11 bases match TRBD2. Losses at the gene ends were 5 bases for V and 4 bases for J; bases not matched to a gene: 5. Germline-derived CDR1 and CDR2 are SGHRS and YFSETQ. The CDR3 is made up of 15 amino acids.